The 9 T cell receptor beta chains below come from one sample, sequenced in a study of early stage breast cancer tumors. The table came from immunoSEQ multiplex PCR; TCRdb's copy has only in-frame clones and leaves some out. The profile shows around 51,000 clones, more than 70% of them singletons. The sample was blood. These receptors all come from a person aged 40-50 years with breast cancer.

J is TRBJ2-3 and V is TRBV14; D is uncertain. The V end was cut by 4 bases, the J end by 1 base, with 12 bases between. This CDR3 is built from 15 residues. Per germline, CDR1 SGHDN and CDR2 FVKESK. This chain's CDR3 is CASSPSSERTDTQYF. CDR3 bases: TGTGCCAGCAGCCCGTCCAGCGAGCGCACAGATACGCAGTATTTT. The full variable domain, its missing parts supplied by reference TRBV14 and TRBJ2-3, is EAGVTQFPSHSVIEKGQTVTLRCDPISGHDNLYWYRRVMGKEIKFLLHFVKESKQDESGMPNNRFLAERTGGTYSTLKVQPAELEDSGVYFCASSPSSERTDTQYFGPGTRLTVL.

The chain couples TRBV5-1 to TRBJ2-1, with a tentative D call TRBD2 (6 bases). The CDR3 sequence is 15 residues long. Germline V gene lookup returns CDR1 SGHRS and CDR2 YFSETQ. Between the trimmed V and J ends, which lost 1 base and 2 bases, there was a span of 10 bases. The CDR3 DNA sequence: TGCGCCAGCAGCTTGTCCGGCGGGACCTACAATGAGCAGTTCTTC. Translation gives CASSLSGGTYNEQFF.

The chain links TRBV11-2 to TRBJ2-3, with 8 bases aligning to TRBD2. The germline V gene has CDR1 SGHAT and CDR2 FQNNGV. The CDR3 runs to 16 residues. V shed 9 bases and J 3 bases; nucleotides not matched to a gene: 14. The CDR3 sequence is CARTPGLVFLTDTQYF. The CDR3 coding sequence is TGTGCCAGAACCCCGGGACTAGTATTCTTGACAGATACGCAGTATTTT.

This clone was detected a few times. The CDR3 DNA reads TGTGCCAGCAAAGCAGGGACCTATGGCTACACCTTC. Amino acids: CASKAGTYGYTF. This chain uses TRBV2 with TRBJ1-2, with TRBD1 as a possible D gene (5 bases). This CDR3 region has 12 residues. The germline V and J ends were trimmed by 7 bases and 4 bases, with 10 bases remaining between them. Germline CDR1 and CDR2: SNHLY and FYNNEI.

The chain couples TRBV28 to TRBJ2-2, with D possibly called TRBD1 or TRBD2 (5 bases each). Germline CDR1 MDHEN, CDR2 SYDVKM. The CDR3 runs 17 residues. V lost 5 bases, J lost 8 bases, and 24 bases lay in between. For the CDR3, the DNA is TGTGCCAGCAGTCACTTGGGCGGGTTTGGGGGTACGGGGGAGCTGTTTTTT. Translated: CASSHLGGFGGTGELFF.

The chain joins TRBV5-4 to TRBJ2-7; TRBD2 matches 7 bases. Germline lookup yields CDR1 SGHNT and CDR2 YYREEE (reference sequence). The CDR3 runs to 16 residues. V shed 1 base, J shed 3 bases, and the junction held 10 bases outside the gene matches. The CDR3 DNA reads TGTGCCAGCAGCTTGAAATCAACTAGCGCGGGCTACGAGCAGTACTTC. Protein: CASSLKSTSAGYEQYF.

The V call is TRBV2, the J call TRBJ1-5; the match to TRBD1 covers 9 bases. The CDR3 spans 15 residues. In germline, CDR1 is SNHLY, CDR2 FYNNEI. The ends lost 7 bases at V and 0 bases at J; junction bases unmatched: 4. CDR3 DNA sequence: TGTGCCAGCACGACAGGGGGTACTAGCAATCAGCCCCAGCATTTT. Residues: CASTTGGTSNQPQHF. Together with reference TRBV2 and TRBJ1-5, the CDR3 gives the full variable domain: EPEVTQTPSHQVTQMGQEVILRCVPISNHLYFYWYRQILGQKVEFLVSFYNNEISEKSEIFDDQFSVERPDGSNFTLKIRSTKLEDSAMYFCASTTGGTSNQPQHFGDGTRLSIL.

This rearrangement joins TRBV7-9 to TRBJ2-5, with D uncertain. Germline-derived CDR1 and CDR2 are SEHNR and FQNEAQ (reference sequence). Between the trimmed V and J ends, which lost 7 bases and 4 bases, there was a span of 10 bases. The CDR3 spans 12 residues. CDR3 region: CASTSLGETQYF. The CDR3 region has the DNA TGTGCCAGCACCTCGCTGGGAGAGACCCAGTACTTC.

The rearrangement joins TRBV30 to TRBJ1-5; no clear D gene. The CDR3 totals 13 residues. Germline-derived CDR1 and CDR2 are GTSNPN and SVGIG (reference sequence). V was clipped by 2 bases and J by 3 bases, with 8 bases between them. The CDR3, as DNA: TGTGCCTGGAGTCCAGGATTCAATCAGCCCCAGCATTTT. Its translation: CAWSPGFNQPQHF.